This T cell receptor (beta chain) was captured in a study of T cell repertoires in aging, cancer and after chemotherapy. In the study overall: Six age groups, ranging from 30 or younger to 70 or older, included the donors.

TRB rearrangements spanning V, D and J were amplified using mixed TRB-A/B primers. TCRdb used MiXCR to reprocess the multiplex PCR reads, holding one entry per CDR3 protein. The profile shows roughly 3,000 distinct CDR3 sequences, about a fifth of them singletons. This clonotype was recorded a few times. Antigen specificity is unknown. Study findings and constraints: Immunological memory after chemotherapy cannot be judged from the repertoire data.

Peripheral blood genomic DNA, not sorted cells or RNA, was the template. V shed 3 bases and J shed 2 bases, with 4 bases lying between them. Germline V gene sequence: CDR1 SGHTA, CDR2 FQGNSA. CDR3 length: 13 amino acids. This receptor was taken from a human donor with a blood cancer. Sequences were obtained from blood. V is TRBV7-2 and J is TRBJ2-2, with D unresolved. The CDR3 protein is CASSFSNTGELFF. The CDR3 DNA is TGTGCCAGCAGCTTTTCTAACACCGGGGAGCTGTTTTTT.